These 19 T cell receptor beta chains came from one sample sequenced in a study of CXCR3-negative and CXCR3-positive naive CD8 T cells (dated by TCRdb to between 2018 and 2021). Their cognate antigens are unknown. TCRdb shows the sequencer as NextSeq 550. The Human TCR Profiling Kit (MiLaboratory) was used to prepare UMI-labeled 5' RACE TRB cDNA libraries. TCRdb reprocessed the public reads and reports one entry per CDR3 protein sequence, without DNA. This sample's records show 110,000 or so distinct CDR3 sequences. Of the sample, less than 0.4% is held by the ten largest clones. Beyond this particular receptor, the publication reports: TRB CDR3s from CXCR3-positive naive cells showed higher hydrophobicity (lower Kidera factor 4), lower energy, and higher strength and volume indices than CXCR3-negative naive cells.

Sequencing was done on a sample of naive CXCR3+ CD8+ T cells from blood. The sample's cell subset or site label, in plain terms: CD45RO-CCR7+CD27+CD95- naive CD8+ T cells expressing CXCR3 (TNR3+). The origin of the receptors is a human donor in good health. Some clones in this sample may be carry-over from other donors' samples.

The rearrangement uses TRBV20-1 and TRBJ2-1; TCRdb calls TRBD1, which cannot be checked without DNA. Germline CDR1 is DFQATT and CDR2 is SNEGSKA (reference sequence). The CDR3 sequence is 13 residues long. CDR3 region: CSAPDRGYNEQFF.

V usage is TRBV7-9 and J usage is TRBJ2-2; TCRdb calls TRBD1, which cannot be checked without DNA. This CDR3 has 14 residues. Germline CDR1 and CDR2: SEHNR and FQNEAQ (reference sequence). CDR3 amino acids: CASSSHEGHGELFF.

The chain is built from TRBV7-8 and TRBJ2-6. Germline assignment: CDR1 SGHVS and CDR2 FQNEAQ. CDR3 size: 18 residues. CDR3 sequence: CASISFGPYDSGANVLTF.

The gene calls are TRBV7-9 and TRBJ1-3. There are 14 residues in the CDR3. From germline, CDR1 is SEHNR and CDR2 FQNEAQ (reference sequence). CDR3 sequence: CASSGVLSGNTIYF.

The V call is TRBV9, the J call TRBJ2-7; TCRdb's D gene call, TRBD2, goes unchecked for lack of DNA. In germline, CDR1 is SGDLS, CDR2 YYNGEE. The CDR3 consists of 13 residues. CDR3 in amino acids: CASSSGLGDEQYF.

J is TRBJ1-1 and V is TRBV11-3; TCRdb selects TRBD1, and the lack of DNA leaves this call unchecked. Germline lookup yields CDR1 SGHNT and CDR2 YENEEA. The CDR3 covers 14 residues. CDR3 sequence reads: CASSEGGTDTEAFF.

The chain is built from TRBV7-6 and TRBJ2-1; TCRdb picks TRBD1, but there is no DNA to check that call. CDR1 is SGHVS and CDR2 is FNYEAQ in the germline V gene. CDR3 length: 15 amino acids. The chain's CDR3 is CASSLGWTEYNEQFF.

This chain connects TRBV7-2 to TRBJ2-1; checking the TCRdb D call of TRBD1 is not possible without DNA. This CDR3 comprises 15 residues. Germline loops: CDR1 SGHTA, CDR2 FQGNSA. The CDR3 sequence: CASSLVAGEYNEQFF.

Here the CDR3 reads CASSLKRYTKNTEAFF. The chain carries TRBV7-2 and TRBJ1-1. CDR3 length: 16 amino acids. CDR1 is SGHTA and CDR2 is FQGNSA in the germline V gene.

This chain connects TRBV28 to TRBJ2-1; TCRdb names TRBD2, which stays unverified in the absence of DNA. From germline, CDR1 is MDHEN and CDR2 SYDVKM. The CDR3 totals 15 residues. This CDR3 reads CASSFGGGAENEQFF.

The V gene is TRBV12-3 or TRBV12-4, the J gene TRBJ2-2. The CDR3 extends over 14 amino acids. This chain's CDR3 is CASSPTLGFGELFF.

V is TRBV9 and J is TRBJ2-1. Germline CDR1 SGDLS, CDR2 YYNGEE. This CDR3 is 15 amino acids long. Here the CDR3 reads CASSVSGYSYNEQFF.

The chain joins TRBV29-1 to TRBJ2-7; TCRdb gives TRBD1 as the D gene, but with no DNA this cannot be confirmed. Germline CDR1 and CDR2: SQVTM and ANQGSEA. The CDR3 is made up of 13 amino acids. The CDR3 here is CSVRKGENYEQYF.

The V call is TRBV28, the J call TRBJ2-3; as DNA is missing, the TRBD1 call by TCRdb cannot be tested. CDR1 is MDHEN and CDR2 is SYDVKM in the germline V gene. The CDR3 totals 15 residues. The CDR3 spells CASRPDRGGADTQYF.

The chain is built from TRBV5-4 and TRBJ2-3; lacking DNA, the TRBD2 call made by TCRdb goes unchecked. The CDR3 spans 18 residues. The germline V gene has CDR1 SGHNT and CDR2 YYREEE (reference sequence). CDR3: CASSLKFMTSGSADTQYF.

The chain has TRBV9 and TRBJ2-1; the D call from TCRdb, TRBD2, cannot be confirmed without DNA. The germline V gene has CDR1 SGDLS and CDR2 YYNGEE. CDR3 length: 15 amino acids. The CDR3 spells CASSTLADPYNEQFF.

The chain joins TRBV12-3 or TRBV12-4 to TRBJ2-5; the D call from TCRdb, TRBD1, cannot be confirmed without DNA. The length of the CDR3 is 14 residues. The CDR3 sequence: CASSPLGPLETQYF.

The V and J genes are TRBV28 and TRBJ1-4. Germline CDR1 reads MDHEN; CDR2 reads SYDVKM. The CDR3 covers 18 residues. CDR3: CASGSTLKEGAANEKLFF.

This sequence joins TRBV7-9 and TRBJ2-7; the TCRdb D gene call, TRBD1, has no DNA to confirm it. Germline CDR1 reads SEHNR; CDR2 reads FQNEAQ (reference sequence). This CDR3 comprises 15 residues. This CDR3 is CASSQETGALPSVHF.